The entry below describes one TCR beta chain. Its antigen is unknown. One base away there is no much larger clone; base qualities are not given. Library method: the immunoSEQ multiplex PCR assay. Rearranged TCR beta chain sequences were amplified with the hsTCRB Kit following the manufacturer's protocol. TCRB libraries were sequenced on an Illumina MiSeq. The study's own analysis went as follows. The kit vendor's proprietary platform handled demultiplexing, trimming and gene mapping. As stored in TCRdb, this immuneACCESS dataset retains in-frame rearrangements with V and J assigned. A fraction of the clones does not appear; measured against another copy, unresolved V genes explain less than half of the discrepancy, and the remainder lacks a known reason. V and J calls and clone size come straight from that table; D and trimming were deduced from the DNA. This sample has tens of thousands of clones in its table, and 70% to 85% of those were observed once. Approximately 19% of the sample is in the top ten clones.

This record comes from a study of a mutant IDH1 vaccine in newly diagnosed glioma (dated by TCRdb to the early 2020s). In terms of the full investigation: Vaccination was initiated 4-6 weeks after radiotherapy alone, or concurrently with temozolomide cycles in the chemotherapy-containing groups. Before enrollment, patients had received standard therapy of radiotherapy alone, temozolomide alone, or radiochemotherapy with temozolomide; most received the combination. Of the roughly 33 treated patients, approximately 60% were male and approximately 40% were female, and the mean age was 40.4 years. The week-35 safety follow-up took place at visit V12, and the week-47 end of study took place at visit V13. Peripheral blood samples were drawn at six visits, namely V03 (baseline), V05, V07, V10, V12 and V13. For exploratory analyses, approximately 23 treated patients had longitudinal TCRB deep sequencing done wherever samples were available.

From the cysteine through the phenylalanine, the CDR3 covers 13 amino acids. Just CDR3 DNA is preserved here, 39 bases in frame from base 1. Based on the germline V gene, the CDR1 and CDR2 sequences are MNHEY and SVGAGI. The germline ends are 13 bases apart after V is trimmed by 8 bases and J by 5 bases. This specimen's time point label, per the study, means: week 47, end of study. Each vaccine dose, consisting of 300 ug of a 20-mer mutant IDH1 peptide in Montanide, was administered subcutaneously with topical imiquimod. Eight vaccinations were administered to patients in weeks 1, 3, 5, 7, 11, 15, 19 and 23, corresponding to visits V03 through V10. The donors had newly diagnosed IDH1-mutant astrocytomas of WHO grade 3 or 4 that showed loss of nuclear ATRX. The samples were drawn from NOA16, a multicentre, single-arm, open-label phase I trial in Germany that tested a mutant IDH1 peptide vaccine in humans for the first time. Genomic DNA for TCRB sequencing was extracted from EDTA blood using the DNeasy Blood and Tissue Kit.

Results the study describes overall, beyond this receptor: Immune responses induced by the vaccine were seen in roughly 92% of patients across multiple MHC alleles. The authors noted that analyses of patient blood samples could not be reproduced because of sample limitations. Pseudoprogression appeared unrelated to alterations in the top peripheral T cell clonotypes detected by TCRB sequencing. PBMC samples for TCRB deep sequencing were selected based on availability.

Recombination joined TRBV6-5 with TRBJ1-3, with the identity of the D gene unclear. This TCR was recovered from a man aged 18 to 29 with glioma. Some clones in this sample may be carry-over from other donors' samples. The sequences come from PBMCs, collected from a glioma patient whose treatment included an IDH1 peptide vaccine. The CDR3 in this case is CASGGSGRNTIYF. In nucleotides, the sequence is TGTGCCAGCGGCGGCAGCGGAAGAAACACCATATATTTT.